Reported below is one T cell receptor (beta chain). This sample stems from a study of T cell changes during pregnancy in multiple sclerosis. The data were produced by immunoSEQ multiplex PCR, yet TCRdb's version contains in-frame clones alone and is incomplete. The sample has 70,000 to 85,000 clones, 92% seen once. The length of the CDR3 is 15 residues. Trimming at V came to 4 bases and at J to 0 bases, leaving 2 bases not matched to a gene. CDR1 and CDR2 from the germline V gene are SGHRS and YFSETQ. The TCR comes from a female donor with multiple sclerosis, enrolled in a pregnancy study. Material: peripheral blood, obtained before pregnancy. The chain recombines TRBV5-1 with TRBJ2-3; 10 bases are shared with TRBD2. The CDR3 DNA reads as TGCGCCAGCAGCCTAGCGGGAGCTAGCACAGATACGCAGTATTTT. It specifies CASSLAGASTDTQYF. The full variable domain, completed using reference TRBV5-1 and TRBJ2-3, is KAGVTQTPRYLIKTRGQQVTLSCSPISGHRSVSWYQQTPGQGLQFLFEYFSETQRNKGNFPGRFSGRQFSNSRSEMNVSTLELGDSALYLCASSLAGASTDTQYFGPGTRLTVL.